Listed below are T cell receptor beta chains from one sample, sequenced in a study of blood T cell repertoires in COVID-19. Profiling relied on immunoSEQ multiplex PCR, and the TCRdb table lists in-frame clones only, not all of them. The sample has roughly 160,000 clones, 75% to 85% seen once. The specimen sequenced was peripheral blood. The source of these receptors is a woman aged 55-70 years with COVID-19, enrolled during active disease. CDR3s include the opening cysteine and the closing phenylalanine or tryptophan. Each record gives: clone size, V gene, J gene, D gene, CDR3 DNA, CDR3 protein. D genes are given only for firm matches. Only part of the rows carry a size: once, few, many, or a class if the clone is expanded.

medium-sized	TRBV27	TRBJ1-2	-	TGTGCCAGCAGTCCCCGGGCAGGGGATGACTATGGCTACACCTTC	CASSPRAGDDYGYTF
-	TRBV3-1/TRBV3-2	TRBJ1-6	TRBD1	TGTGCCAGCCGACAGGGGCGTGATTCACCCCTCCACTTT	CASRQGRDSPLHF
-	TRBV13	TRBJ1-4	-	TGTGCCAGCAGTTTTTCCCCCAGGGGAGAATTGGAAAAACTGTTTTTT	CASSFSPRGELEKLFF
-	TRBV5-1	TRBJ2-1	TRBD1	TGCGCCAGCAGCTCTGACAGGGGAGCCTACAATGAGCAGTTCTTC	CASSSDRGAYNEQFF
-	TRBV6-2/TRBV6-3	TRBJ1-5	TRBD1	TGTGCCAGCAGTCATCTACTGGTTTCCGGGACAGGGGGATATAGCAATCAGCCCCAGCATTTT	CASSHLLVSGTGGYSNQPQHF
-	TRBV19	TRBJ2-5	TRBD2	TGTGCCAGTAGTATAGTCAGGGAGGGTGGAGAGACCCAGTACTTC	CASSIVREGGETQYF
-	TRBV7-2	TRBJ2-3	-	TGTGCCAGCAGCTCAAAGGTGACGGGGTTGGGCACAGATACGCAGTATTTT	CASSSKVTGLGTDTQYF
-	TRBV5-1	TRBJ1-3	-	TGCGCCAGCAGCTTCGGTAGCTCTGGAAACACCATATATTTT	CASSFGSSGNTIYF
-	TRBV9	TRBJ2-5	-	TGTGCCAGCAGCGCCCCGACTAGTCCAGAAGAGACCCAGTACTTC	CASSAPTSPEETQYF
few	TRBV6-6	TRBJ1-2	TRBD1	TGTGCCAGCAGCCGACAGGGGGCGGGGGTCTATGGCTACACCTTC	CASSRQGAGVYGYTF
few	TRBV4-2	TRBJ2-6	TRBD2	TGTGCCAGCAGCCCCTTCAGCGGGGGTTTATCTGGGGCCAACGTCCTGACTTTC	CASSPFSGGLSGANVLTF
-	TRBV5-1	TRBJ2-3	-	TGCGCCAGCAGCTTGGGAGGACACCCCACAGATACGCAGTATTTT	CASSLGGHPTDTQYF
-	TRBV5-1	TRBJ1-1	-	TGCGCCAGCAGCTCAAGGGGGGGGAACACTGAAGCTTTCTTT	CASSSRGGNTEAFF
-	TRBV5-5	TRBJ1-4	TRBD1	TGTGCCAGCAGCCCGACCGGGACAGGGCGGAGGAATGGTGAAAAACTGTTTTTT	CASSPTGTGRRNGEKLFF
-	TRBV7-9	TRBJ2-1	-	TGTGCCAGCAGCATTTCTAGTATCAATGAGCAGTTCTTC	CASSISSINEQFF
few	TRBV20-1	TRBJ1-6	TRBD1	TGCAGTGCTAGTGAGACAGGGAACGGATCACCCCTCCACTTT	CSASETGNGSPLHF
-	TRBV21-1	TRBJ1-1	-	TGTGCCATCCCGCGAGGGAGGAGGAACACTGAAGCTTTCTTT	CAIPRGRRNTEAFF
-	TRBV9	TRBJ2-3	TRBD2	TGTGCCAGCAGCGTAGCCTTGGGACTAGCGGTCACAGATACGCAGTATTTT	CASSVALGLAVTDTQYF